The clone carrying this T cell receptor beta chain was seen ten or more times. Its specificity is not known. The entry originates in a study of T-cell reconstitution after alpha-beta-depleted transplantation in children. Study outcomes and limitations: Once a year had passed after transplant, T-cell counts and diversity came mostly from newly produced T cells. Alpha-beta T cells present about two months after transplant were reported to originate from several hundred expanded graft clones. After transplant, high TCRbeta diversity at day 60 in some patients arose from surviving recipient T cells and thymic progenitors.

Molecular barcoding with unique molecular identifiers was used for the TCRbeta library. TCRdb independently ran MiXCR on the PCR reads; one entry per CDR3 protein. The data show 200,000 to 250,000 distinct CDR3 sequences, approximately 10% seen once. The CDR3 loop spans 15 amino acids. This rearrangement joins TRBV21-1 to TRBJ2-7; the D call of TRBD1 is as the table states it, not checked on the DNA. TRBV21-1 represents a pseudogene. The clonotype comes from a child under two years old with acute myeloid leukemia, due to receive a stem cell transplant. Source: PBMCs, taken before TCRalphabeta/CD19-depleted stem cell transplant. For the CDR3, the DNA is TGTGCCAGCAGCAAACACCCCTGGATCTCCTACGAGCAGTACTTC. This gives the protein CASSKHPWISYEQYF.